Described below is a single T cell receptor beta chain sequence and its context. This record belongs to a study of T-cell memory formation after mild COVID-19. This CDR3 contains 15 residues. The V gene end was trimmed by 3 bases and the J gene end by 6 bases; junction bases not matched to a gene: 5. Libraries for TCRalpha and TCRbeta carried sample barcodes and unique molecular identifiers via 5'RACE. TCRdb re-derived calls from the 5' RACE reads in MiXCR, one entry per CDR3 protein. The sample contains hundreds of thousands of distinct CDR3 sequences, 15% to 20% of which appear only once. This TCR came from an adult woman who had mild COVID-19 (a few samples of this study predate the infection). Cell type and time point are not known. Source material: PBMCs or a T cell subset sorted from them (not recorded which). This chain uses TRBV12-3 or TRBV12-4 with TRBJ2-1; TRBD2 agrees at 10 bases. The CDR3 DNA reads TGTGCCAGCAGTTTGCGTAGCGGGGGGAGCAATGAGCAGTTCTTC. Its translation: CASSLRSGGSNEQFF.